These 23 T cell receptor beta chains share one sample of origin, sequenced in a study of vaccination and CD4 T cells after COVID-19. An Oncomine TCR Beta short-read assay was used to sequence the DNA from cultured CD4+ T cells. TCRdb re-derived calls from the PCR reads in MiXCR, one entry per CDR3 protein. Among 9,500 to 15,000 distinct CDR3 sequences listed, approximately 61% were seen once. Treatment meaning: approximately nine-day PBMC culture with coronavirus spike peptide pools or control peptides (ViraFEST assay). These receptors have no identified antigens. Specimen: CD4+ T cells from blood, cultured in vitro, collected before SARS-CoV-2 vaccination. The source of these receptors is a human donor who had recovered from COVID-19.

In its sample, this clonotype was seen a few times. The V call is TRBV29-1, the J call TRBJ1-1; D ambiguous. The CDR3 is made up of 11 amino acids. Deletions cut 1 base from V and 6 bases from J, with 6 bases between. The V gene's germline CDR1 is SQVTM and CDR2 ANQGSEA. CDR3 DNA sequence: TGCAGCGTTGAAGCCAACGCTGAAGCTTTCTTT. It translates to CSVEANAEAFF.

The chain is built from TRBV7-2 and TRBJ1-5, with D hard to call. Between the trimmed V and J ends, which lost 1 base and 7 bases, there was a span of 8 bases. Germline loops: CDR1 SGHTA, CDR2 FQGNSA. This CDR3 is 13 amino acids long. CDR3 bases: TGTGCCAGCAGCTTAGACAGCATGCAGCCCCAGCATTTT. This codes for CASSLDSMQPQHF.

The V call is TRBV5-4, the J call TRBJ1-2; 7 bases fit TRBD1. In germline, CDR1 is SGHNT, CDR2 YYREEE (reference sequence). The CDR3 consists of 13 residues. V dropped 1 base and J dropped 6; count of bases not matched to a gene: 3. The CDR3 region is CASSLKGGHGYTF. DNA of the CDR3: TGTGCCAGCAGCTTGAAAGGGGGCCATGGCTACACCTTC.

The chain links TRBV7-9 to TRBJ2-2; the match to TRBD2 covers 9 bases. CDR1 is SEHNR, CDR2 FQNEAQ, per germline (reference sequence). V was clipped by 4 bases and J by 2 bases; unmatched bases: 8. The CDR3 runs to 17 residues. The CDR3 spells CASSSIRLAENTGELFF. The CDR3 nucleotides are TGTGCCAGCAGCTCGATTCGACTAGCGGAAAACACCGGGGAGCTGTTTTTT.

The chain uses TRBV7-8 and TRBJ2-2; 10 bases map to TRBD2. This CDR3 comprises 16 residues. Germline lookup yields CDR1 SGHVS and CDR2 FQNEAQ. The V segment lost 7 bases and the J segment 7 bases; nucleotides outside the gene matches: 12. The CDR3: CASMNVAGGVGGELFF. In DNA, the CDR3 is TGTGCCAGCATGAACGTAGCGGGGGGTGTGGGCGGGGAGCTGTTTTTT.

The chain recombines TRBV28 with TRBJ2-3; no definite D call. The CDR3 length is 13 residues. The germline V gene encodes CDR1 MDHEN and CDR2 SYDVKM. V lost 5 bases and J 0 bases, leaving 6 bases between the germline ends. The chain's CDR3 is CASSPYSTDTQYF. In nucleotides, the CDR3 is TGTGCCAGCAGTCCTTATAGCACAGATACGCAGTATTTT.

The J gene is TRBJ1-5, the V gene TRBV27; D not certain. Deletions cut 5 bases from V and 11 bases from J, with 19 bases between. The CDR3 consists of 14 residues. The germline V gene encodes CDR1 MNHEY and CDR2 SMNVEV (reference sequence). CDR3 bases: TGTGCCAGCAGTAGAGACGGTGTGGTGACGGCCCAGCATTTT. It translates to CASSRDGVVTAQHF.

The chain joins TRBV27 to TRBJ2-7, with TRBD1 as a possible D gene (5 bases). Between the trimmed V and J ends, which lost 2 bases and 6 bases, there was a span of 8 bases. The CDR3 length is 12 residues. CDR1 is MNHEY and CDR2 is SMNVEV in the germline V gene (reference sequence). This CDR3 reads CASSLRGGEQYF. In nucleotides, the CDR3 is TGTGCCAGCAGTTTAAGGGGCGGCGAGCAGTACTTC.

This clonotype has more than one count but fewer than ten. The CDR3 DNA reads as TGCAGTGCCCATATACCCGGGAACAACCAAGAGACCCAGTACTTC. It specifies CSAHIPGNNQETQYF. The chain has TRBV20-1 and TRBJ2-5, with a weak D call TRBD2 (5 bases). CDR3 length: 15 amino acids. Trimming removed 6 bases at V and 0 bases at J, with 17 bases between. Looked up from germline, CDR1 is DFQATT and CDR2 is SNEGSKA (reference sequence).

The CDR3 nucleotides read TGTGCCAGCAGCCCCCGGACAGGGGGAGGGGATGGCTACACCTTC. Translating it yields CASSPRTGGGDGYTF. This sequence joins TRBV7-2 and TRBJ1-2; 10 bases agree with TRBD1. CDR1 is SGHTA and CDR2 is FQGNSA in the germline V gene. Trimming removed 5 bases from V and 6 bases from J; junction bases left unmatched: 9. The CDR3 covers 15 residues.

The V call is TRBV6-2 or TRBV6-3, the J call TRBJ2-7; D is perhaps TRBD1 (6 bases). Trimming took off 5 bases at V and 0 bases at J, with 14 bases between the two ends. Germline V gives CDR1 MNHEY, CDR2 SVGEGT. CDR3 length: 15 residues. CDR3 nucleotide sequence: TGTGCCAGCAGTCACAGGGACCTTCTCTCCTACGAGCAGTACTTC. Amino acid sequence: CASSHRDLLSYEQYF.

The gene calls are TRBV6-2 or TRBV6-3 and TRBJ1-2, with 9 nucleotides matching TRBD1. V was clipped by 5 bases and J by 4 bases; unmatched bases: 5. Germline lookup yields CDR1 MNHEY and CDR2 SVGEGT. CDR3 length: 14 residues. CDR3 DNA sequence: TGTGCCAGCAGTAAAGAACAGGGGGCCTATGGCTACACCTTC. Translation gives CASSKEQGAYGYTF.

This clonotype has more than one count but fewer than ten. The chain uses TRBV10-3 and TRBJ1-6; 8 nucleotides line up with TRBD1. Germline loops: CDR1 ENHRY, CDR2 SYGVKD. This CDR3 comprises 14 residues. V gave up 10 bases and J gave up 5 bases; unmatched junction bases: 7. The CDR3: CATMDRVDNSPLHF. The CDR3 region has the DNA TGTGCCACCATGGACAGGGTCGATAATTCACCCCTCCACTTT.

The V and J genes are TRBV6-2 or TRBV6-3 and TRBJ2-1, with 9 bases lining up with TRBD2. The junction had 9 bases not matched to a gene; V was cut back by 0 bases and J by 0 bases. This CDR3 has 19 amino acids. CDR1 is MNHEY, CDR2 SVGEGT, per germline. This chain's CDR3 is CASSYSVYGRGGSYNEQFF. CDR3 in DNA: TGTGCCAGCAGTTACTCGGTTTACGGGCGGGGGGGCTCCTACAATGAGCAGTTCTTC.

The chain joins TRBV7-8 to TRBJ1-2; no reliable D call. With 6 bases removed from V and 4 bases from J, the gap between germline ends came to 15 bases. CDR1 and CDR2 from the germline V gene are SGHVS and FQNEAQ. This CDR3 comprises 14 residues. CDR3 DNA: TGTGCCAGCAGTAGGAGAGACATCAGCTATGGCTACACCTTC. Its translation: CASSRRDISYGYTF.

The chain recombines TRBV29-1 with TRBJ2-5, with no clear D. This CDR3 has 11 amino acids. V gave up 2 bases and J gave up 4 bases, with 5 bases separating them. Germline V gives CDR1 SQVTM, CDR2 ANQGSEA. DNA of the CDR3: TGCAGCGTTGAACTTATAGAGACCCAGTACTTC. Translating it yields CSVELIETQYF.

The chain's CDR3 is CASSPTAGLTDTQYF. CDR3 DNA sequence: TGTGCCAGCAGCCCCACCGCGGGGCTCACAGATACGCAGTATTTT. The chain carries TRBV7-3 and TRBJ2-3, with D possibly TRBD2 on 6 matching bases. V was pared by 5 bases and J by 2 bases, with 14 bases between. The CDR3 spans 15 residues. CDR1 is SGHTA and CDR2 is FQGTGA in the germline V gene.

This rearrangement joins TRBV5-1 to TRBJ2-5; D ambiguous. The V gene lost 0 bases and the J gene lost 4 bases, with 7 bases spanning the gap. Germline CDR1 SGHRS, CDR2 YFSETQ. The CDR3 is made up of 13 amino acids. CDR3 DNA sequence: TGCGCCAGCAGCTTGGGCAGTTTAGAGACCCAGTACTTC. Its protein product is CASSLGSLETQYF.

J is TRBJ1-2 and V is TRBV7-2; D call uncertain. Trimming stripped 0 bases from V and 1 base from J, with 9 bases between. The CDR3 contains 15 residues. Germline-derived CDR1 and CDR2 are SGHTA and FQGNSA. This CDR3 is CASSLAGGSNYGYTF. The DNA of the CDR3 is TGTGCCAGCAGCTTAGCGGGCGGGAGTAACTATGGCTACACCTTC.

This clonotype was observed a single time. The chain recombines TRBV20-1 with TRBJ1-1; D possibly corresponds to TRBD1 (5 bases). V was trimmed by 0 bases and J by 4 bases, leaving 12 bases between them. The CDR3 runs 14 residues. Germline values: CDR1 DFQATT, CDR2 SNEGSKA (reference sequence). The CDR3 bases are TGCAGTGCTAGAGACAGGGTGAAGTCCACTGAAGCTTTCTTT. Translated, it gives CSARDRVKSTEAFF.

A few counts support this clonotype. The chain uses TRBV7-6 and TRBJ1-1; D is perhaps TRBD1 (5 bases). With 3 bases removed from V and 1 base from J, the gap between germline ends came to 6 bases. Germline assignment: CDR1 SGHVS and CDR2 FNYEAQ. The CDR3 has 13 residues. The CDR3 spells CASSFRANTEAFF. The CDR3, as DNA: TGTGCCAGCAGCTTCAGGGCGAACACTGAAGCTTTCTTT.

CDR3 in DNA: TGCAGTGCCGTTCCGGGATTCACTGAAGCTTTCTTT. It specifies CSAVPGFTEAFF. The rearrangement uses TRBV20-1 and TRBJ1-1; D is unclear. This CDR3 has 12 residues. Looked up from germline, CDR1 is DFQATT and CDR2 is SNEGSKA (reference sequence). The ends were cut back, 6 bases at V and 4 bases at J, with 12 bases in the middle.

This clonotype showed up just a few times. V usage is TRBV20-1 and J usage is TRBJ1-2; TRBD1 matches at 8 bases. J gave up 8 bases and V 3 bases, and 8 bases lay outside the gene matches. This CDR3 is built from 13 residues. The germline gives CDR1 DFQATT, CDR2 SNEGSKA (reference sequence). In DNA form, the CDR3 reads TGCAGTGCTAGTTACCGCAGGGGGCCCGGCTACACCTTC. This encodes CSASYRRGPGYTF.